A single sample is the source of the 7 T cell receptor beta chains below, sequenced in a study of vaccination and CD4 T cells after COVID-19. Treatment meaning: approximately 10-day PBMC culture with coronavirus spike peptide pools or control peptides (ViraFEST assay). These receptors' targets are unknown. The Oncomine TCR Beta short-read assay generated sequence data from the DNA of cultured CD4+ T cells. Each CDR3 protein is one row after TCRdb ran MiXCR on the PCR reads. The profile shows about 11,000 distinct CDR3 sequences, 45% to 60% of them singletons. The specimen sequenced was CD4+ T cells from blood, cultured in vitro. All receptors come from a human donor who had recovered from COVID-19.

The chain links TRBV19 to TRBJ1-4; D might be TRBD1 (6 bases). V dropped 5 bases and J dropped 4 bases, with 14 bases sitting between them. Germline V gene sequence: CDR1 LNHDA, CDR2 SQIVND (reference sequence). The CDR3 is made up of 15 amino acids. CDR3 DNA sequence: TGTGCCAGTAGTGGTCGGGACAAGTTTAATGAAAAACTGTTTTTT. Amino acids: CASSGRDKFNEKLFF.

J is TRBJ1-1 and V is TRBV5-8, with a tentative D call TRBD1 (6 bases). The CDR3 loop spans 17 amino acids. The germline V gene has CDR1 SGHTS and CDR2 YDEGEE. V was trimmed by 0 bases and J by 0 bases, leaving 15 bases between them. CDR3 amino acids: CASSLGVDRNLNTEAFF. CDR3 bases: TGTGCCAGCAGCTTGGGAGTCGACAGGAATCTGAACACTGAAGCTTTCTTT. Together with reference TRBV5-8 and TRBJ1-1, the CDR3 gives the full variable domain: EAGVTQSPTHLIKTRGQQATLRCSPISGHTSVYWYQQALGLGLQFLLWYDEGEERNRGNFPPRFSGRQFPNYSSELNVNALELEDSALYLCASSLGVDRNLNTEAFFGQGTRLTVV.

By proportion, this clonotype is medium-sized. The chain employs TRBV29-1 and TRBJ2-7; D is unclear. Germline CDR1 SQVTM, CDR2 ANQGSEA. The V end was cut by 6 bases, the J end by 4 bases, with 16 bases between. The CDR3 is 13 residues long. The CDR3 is CSVALRVNYEQYF. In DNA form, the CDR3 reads TGCAGCGTGGCCCTAAGGGTCAATTACGAGCAGTACTTC.

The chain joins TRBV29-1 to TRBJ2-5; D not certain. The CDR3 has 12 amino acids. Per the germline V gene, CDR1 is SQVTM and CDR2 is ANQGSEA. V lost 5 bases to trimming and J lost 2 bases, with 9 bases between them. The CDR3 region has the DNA TGCAGCGTTCTAGGGCTGCAAGAGACCCAGTACTTC. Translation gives CSVLGLQETQYF.

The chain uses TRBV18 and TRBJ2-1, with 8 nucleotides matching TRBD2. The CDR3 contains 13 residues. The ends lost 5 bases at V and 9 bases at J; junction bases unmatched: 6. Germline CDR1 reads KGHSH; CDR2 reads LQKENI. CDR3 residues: CASSGTSHSEQFF. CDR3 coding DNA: TGTGCCAGCTCAGGGACTAGTCATTCTGAGCAGTTCTTC. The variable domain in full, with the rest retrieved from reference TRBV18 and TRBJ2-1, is NAGVMQNPRHLVRRRGQEARLRCSPMKGHSHVYWYRQLPEEGLKFMVYLQKENIIDESGMPKERFSAEFPKEGPSILRIQQVVRGDSAAYFCASSGTSHSEQFFGPGTRLTVL.

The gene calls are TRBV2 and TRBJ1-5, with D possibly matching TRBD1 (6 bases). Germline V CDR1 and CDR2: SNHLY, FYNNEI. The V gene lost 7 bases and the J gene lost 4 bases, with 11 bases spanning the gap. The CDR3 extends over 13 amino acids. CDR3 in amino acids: CASNPQGNQPQHF. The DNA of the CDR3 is TGTGCCAGCAATCCTCAGGGGAATCAGCCCCAGCATTTT.

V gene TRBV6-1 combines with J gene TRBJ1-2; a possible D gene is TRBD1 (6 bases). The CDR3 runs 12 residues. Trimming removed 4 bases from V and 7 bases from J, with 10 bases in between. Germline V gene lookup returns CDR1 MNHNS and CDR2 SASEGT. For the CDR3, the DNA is TGTGCCAGCAGTGCAGGGGAAGGTGGCTACACCTTC. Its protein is CASSAGEGGYTF.